The clone carrying this T cell receptor (beta chain) was counted at least ten times. The source of the sample is a study of T cells in Graves' hyperthyroidism and ophthalmopathy. No progression to ophthalmopathy during 18 months of follow-up defined stable disease. Uncontrolled infections, other autoimmune diseases, pregnancy or lactation led to exclusion of patients. With 1 base removed from V and 0 bases from J, the gap between germline ends came to 10 bases. The CDR3 sequence is 15 residues long. Germline CDR1 and CDR2: SGHVS and FQNEAQ. Amplification of TCR beta CDR3 regions used RNA as the template. RT-PCR in the first round (using the HTBI primer set) targeted the TCR CDR3. TCRdb redid the calling of the multiplex PCR reads with MiXCR, one entry per CDR3 protein. Of about 400,000 distinct CDR3 sequences listed, 20% to 30% are singletons.

V usage is TRBV7-8 and J usage is TRBJ2-7; the D is unclear. This TCR came from a man aged 50-59 years with Graves' hyperthyroidism. The sample was blood. CDR3 amino acids: CASSLGLGVSYEQYF. For the CDR3, the DNA is TGTGCCAGCAGCTTAGGGCTGGGCGTCTCCTACGAGCAGTACTTC.